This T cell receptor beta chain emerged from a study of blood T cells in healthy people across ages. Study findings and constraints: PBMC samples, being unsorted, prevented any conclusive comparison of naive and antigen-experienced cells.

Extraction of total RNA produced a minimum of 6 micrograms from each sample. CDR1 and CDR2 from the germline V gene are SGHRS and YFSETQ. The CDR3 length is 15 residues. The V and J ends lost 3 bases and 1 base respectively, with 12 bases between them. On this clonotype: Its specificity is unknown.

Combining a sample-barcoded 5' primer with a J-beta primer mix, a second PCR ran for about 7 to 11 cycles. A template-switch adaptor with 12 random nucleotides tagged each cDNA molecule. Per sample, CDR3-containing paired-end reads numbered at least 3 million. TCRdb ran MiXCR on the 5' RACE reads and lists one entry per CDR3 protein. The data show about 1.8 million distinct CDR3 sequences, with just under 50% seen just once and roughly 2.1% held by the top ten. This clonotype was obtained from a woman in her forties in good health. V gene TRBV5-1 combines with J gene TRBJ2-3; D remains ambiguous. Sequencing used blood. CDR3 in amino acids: CASSYYSGGTDTQYF. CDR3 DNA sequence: TGCGCCAGCAGCTATTACAGTGGGGGCACAGATACGCAGTATTTT.